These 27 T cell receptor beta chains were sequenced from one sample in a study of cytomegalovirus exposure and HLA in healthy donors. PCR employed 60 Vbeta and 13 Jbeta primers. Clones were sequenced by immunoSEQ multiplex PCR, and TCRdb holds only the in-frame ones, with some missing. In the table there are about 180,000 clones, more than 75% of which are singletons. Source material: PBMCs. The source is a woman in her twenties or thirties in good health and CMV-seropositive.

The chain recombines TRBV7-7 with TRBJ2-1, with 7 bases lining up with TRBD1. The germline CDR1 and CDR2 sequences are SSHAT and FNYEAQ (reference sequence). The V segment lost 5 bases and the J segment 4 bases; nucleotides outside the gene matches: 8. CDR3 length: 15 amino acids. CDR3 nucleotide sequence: TGTGCCAGCAGCCCCTCCTCGGGACAGTACAATGAGCAGTTCTTC. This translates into CASSPSSGQYNEQFF. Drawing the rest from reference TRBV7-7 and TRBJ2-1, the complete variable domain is GAGVSQSPRYKVTKRGQDVTLRCDPISSHATLYWYQQALGQGPEFLTYFNYEAQPDKSGLPSDRFSAERPEGSISTLTIQRTEQRDSAMYRCASSPSSGQYNEQFFGPGTRLTVL.

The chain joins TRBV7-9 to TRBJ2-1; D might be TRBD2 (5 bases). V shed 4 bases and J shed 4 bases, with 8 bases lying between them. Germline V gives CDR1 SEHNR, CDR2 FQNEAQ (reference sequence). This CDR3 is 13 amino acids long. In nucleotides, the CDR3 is TGTGCCAGCAGCTGGACGGGGTACAATGAGCAGTTCTTC. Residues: CASSWTGYNEQFF.

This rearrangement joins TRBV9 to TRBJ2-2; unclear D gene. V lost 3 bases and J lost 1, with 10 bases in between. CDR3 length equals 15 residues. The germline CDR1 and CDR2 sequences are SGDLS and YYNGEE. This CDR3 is CASSAHSQNTGELFF. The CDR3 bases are TGTGCCAGCAGCGCCCACTCTCAGAACACCGGGGAGCTGTTTTTT.

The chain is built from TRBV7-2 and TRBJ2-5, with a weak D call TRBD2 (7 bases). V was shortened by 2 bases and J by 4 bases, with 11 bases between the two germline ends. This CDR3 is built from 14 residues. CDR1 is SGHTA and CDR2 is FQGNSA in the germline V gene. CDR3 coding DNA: TGTGCCAGCAGCTTAAGGGGAGGGGGAGAGACCCAGTACTTC. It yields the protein CASSLRGGGETQYF.

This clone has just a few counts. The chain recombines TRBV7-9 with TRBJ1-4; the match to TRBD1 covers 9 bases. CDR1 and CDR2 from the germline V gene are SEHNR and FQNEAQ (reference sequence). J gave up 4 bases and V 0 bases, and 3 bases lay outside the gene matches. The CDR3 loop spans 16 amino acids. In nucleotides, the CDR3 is TGTGCCAGCAGCTTAGCCCAGGACAGGGGTAATGAAAAACTGTTTTTT. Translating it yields CASSLAQDRGNEKLFF. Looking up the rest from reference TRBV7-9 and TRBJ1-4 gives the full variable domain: DTGVSQNPRHKITKRGQNVTFRCDPISEHNRLYWYRQTLGQGPEFLTYFQNEAQLEKSRLLSDRFSAERPKGSFSTLEIQRTEQGDSAMYLCASSLAQDRGNEKLFFGSGTQLSVL.

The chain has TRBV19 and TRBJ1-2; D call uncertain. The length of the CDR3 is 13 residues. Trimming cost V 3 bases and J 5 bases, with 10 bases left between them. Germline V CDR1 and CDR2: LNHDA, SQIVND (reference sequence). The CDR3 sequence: CASSIGTEYGYTF. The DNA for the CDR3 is TGTGCCAGTAGTATCGGTACGGAGTATGGCTACACCTTC.

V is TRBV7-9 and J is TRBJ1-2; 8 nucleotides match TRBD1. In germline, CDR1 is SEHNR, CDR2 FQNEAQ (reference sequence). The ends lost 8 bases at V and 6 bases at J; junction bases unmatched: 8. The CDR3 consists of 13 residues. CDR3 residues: CASAPGGINGYTF. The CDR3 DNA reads TGTGCCAGCGCTCCAGGGGGCATTAATGGCTACACCTTC. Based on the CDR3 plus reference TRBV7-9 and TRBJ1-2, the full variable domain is DTGVSQNPRHKITKRGQNVTFRCDPISEHNRLYWYRQTLGQGPEFLTYFQNEAQLEKSRLLSDRFSAERPKGSFSTLEIQRTEQGDSAMYLCASAPGGINGYTFGSGTRLTVV.

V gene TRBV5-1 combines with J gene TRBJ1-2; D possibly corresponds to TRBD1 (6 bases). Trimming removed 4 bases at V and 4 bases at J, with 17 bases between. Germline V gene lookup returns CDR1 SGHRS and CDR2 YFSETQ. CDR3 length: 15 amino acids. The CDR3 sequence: CASSEQDRIPYGYTF. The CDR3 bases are TGCGCCAGCAGCGAACAGGACAGAATCCCCTATGGCTACACCTTC. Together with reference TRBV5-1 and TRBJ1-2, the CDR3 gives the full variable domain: KAGVTQTPRYLIKTRGQQVTLSCSPISGHRSVSWYQQTPGQGLQFLFEYFSETQRNKGNFPGRFSGRQFSNSRSEMNVSTLELGDSALYLCASSEQDRIPYGYTFGSGTRLTVV.

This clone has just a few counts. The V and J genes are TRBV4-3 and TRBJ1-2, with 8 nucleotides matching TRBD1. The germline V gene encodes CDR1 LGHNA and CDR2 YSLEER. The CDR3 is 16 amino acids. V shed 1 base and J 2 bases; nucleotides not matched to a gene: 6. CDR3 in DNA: TGCGCCAGCAGCCAAGCCGGCCCAGGGGGCAACTATGGCTACACCTTC. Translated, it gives CASSQAGPGGNYGYTF.

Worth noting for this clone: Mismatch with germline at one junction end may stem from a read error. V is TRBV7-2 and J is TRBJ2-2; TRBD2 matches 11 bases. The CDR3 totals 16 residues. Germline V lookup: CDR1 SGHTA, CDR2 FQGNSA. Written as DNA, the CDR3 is TGTGCCAGCAGCATTAGCGGGGGGGCGAAAACCGGGGAGCTGTTTTTT. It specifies CASSISGGAKTGELFF.

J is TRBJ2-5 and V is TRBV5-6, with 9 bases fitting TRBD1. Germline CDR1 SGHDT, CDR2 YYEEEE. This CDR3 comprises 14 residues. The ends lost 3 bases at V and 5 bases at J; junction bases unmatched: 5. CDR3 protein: CASSSTGGEETQYF. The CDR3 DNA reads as TGTGCCAGCAGCTCGACAGGGGGGGAGGAGACCCAGTACTTC. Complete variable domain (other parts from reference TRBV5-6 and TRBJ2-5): DAGVTQSPTHLIKTRGQQVTLRCSPKSGHDTVSWYQQALGQGPQFIFQYYEEEERQRGNFPDRFSGHQFPNYSSELNVNALLLGDSALYLCASSSTGGEETQYFGPGTRLLVL.

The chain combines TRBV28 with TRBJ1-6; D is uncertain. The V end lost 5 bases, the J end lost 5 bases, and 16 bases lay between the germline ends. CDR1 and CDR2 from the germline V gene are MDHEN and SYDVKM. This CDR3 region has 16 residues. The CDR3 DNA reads TGTGCCAGCAGTCAACTATCCGGGGTAAATAATTCACCCCTCCACTTT. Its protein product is CASSQLSGVNNSPLHF. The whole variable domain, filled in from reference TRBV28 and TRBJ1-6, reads DVKVTQSSRYLVKRTGEKVFLECVQDMDHENMFWYRQDPGLGLRLIYFSYDVKMKEKGDIPEGYSVSREKKERFSLILESASTNQTSMYLCASSQLSGVNNSPLHFGNGTRLTVT.

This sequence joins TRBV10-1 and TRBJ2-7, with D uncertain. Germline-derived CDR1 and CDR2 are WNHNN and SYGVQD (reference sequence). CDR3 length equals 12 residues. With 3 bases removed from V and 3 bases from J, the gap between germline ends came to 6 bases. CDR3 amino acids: CASSENNYEQYF. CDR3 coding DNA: TGCGCCAGCAGTGAAAACAACTACGAGCAGTACTTC.

Written as DNA, the CDR3 is TGTGCCAGCAGTTTATGGCGGGGAGGTGAAGCTTTCTTT. It translates to CASSLWRGGEAFF. The rearrangement uses TRBV28 and TRBJ1-1; D is undetermined. V lost 0 bases to trimming and J lost 7 bases, with 9 bases between them. The CDR3 runs to 13 residues. Germline V gene data show CDR1 as MDHEN and CDR2 as SYDVKM.

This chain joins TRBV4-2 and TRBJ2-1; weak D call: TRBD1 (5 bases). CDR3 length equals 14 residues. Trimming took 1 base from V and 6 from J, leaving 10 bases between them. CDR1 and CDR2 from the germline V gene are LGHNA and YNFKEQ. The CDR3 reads CASSQVGRANEQFF. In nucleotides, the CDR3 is TGTGCCAGCAGCCAAGTGGGCAGGGCCAATGAGCAGTTCTTC.

CDR3 sequence reads: CASSKDWARTGGSSYNSPLHF. Written as DNA, the CDR3 is TGTGCCAGCAGCAAAGATTGGGCCCGGACGGGGGGGAGCTCCTATAATTCACCCCTCCACTTT. The rearrangement links TRBV21-1 to TRBJ1-6. TRBV21-1 is a pseudogene. CDR3 size: 21 residues.

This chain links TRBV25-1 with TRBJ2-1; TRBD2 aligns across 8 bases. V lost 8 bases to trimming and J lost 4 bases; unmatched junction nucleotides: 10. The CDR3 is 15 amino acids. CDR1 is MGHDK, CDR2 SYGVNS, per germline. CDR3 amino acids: CASHGGGSSYNEQFF. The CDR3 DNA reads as TGTGCCAGCCACGGGGGGGGATCGTCTTACAATGAGCAGTTCTTC.

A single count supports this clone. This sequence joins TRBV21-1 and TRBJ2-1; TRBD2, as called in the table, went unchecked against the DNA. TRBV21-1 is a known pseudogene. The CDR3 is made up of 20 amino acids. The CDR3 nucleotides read TGTGCCAGCAGCAAATCCGAGTGTGTAACCAGCGGGGGCCACTACAATGAGCAGTTCTTC. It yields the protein CASSKSECVTSGGHYNEQFF.

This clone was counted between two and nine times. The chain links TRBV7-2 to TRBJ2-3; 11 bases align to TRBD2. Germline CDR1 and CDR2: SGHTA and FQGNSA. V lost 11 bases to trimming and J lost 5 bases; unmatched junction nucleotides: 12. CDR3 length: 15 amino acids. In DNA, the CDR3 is TGTGCCTCGAGGGTAGCGGGGGGGCCGGGAGATACGCAGTATTTT. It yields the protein CASRVAGGPGDTQYF. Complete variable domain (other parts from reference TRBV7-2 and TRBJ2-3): GAGVSQSPSNKVTEKGKDVELRCDPISGHTALYWYRQSLGQGLEFLIYFQGNSAPDKSGLPSDRFSAERTGGSVSTLTIQRTQQEDSAVYLCASRVAGGPGDTQYFGPGTRLTVL.

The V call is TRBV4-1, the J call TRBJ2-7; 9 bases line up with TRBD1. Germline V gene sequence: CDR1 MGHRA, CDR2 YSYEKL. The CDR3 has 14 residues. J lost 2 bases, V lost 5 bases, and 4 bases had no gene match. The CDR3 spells CASSSGQGPYEQYF. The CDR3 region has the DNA TGCGCCAGCAGCTCGGGACAGGGCCCCTACGAGCAGTACTTC.

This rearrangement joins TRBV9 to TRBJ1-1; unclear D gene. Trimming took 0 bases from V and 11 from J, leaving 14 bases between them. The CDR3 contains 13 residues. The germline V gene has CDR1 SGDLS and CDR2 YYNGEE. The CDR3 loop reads CASSVGDGFGAFF. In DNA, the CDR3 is TGTGCCAGCAGCGTAGGTGACGGGTTCGGGGCTTTCTTT.

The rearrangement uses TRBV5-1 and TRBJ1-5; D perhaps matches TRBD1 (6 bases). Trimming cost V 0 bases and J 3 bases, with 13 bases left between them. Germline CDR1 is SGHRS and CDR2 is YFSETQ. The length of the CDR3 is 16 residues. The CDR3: CASSLDGRTVNQPQHF. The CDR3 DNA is TGCGCCAGCAGCTTGGATGGGCGGACAGTCAATCAGCCCCAGCATTTT.

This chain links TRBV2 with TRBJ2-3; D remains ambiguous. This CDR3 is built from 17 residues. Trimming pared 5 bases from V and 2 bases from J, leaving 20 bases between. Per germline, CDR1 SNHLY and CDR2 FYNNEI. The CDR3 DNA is TGTGCCAGCAGTCGAAGCTCGGTGCGTTACTCCACAGATACGCAGTATTTT. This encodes CASSRSSVRYSTDTQYF.

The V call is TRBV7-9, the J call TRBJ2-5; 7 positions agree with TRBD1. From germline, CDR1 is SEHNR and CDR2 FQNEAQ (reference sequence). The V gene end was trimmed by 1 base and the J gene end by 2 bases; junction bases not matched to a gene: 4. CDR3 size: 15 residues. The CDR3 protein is CASSLGGTAQETQYF. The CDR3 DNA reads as TGTGCCAGCAGCTTAGGTGGGACAGCGCAAGAGACCCAGTACTTC. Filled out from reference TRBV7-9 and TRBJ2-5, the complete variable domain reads DTGVSQNPRHKITKRGQNVTFRCDPISEHNRLYWYRQTLGQGPEFLTYFQNEAQLEKSRLLSDRFSAERPKGSFSTLEIQRTEQGDSAMYLCASSLGGTAQETQYFGPGTRLLVL.

DNA for the CDR3: TGTGCCAGCAGCCAAGCCGGGAGGACGGCCAGCTACGAGCAGTACTTC. Its protein is CASSQAGRTASYEQYF. The chain combines TRBV14 with TRBJ2-7; TRBD2 agrees at 7 bases. The CDR3 runs 16 residues. Losses at the gene ends were 1 base for V and 3 bases for J; bases not matched to a gene: 9. Germline V gives CDR1 SGHDN, CDR2 FVKESK. Combining the CDR3 with reference TRBV14 and TRBJ2-7 gives the whole variable domain EAGVTQFPSHSVIEKGQTVTLRCDPISGHDNLYWYRRVMGKEIKFLLHFVKESKQDESGMPNNRFLAERTGGTYSTLKVQPAELEDSGVYFCASSQAGRTASYEQYFGPGTRLTVT.

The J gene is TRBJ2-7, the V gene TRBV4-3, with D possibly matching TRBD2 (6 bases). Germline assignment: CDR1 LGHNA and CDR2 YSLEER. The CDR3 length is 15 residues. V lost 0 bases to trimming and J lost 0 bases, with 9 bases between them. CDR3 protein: CASSQEGRHSYEQYF. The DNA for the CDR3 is TGCGCCAGCAGCCAAGAGGGGAGGCACTCCTACGAGCAGTACTTC.

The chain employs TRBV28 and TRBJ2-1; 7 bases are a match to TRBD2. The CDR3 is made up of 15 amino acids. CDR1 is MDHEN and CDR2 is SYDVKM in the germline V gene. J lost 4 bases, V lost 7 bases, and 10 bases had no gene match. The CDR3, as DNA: TGTGCCAGCAATCCTACTTGGGGGGGTTACAATGAGCAGTTCTTC. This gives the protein CASNPTWGGYNEQFF.